Listed below are T cell receptor beta chains from one sample, sequenced in a study of cytomegalovirus exposure and HLA in healthy donors. The protocol was immunoSEQ multiplex PCR, while the TCRdb copy is restricted to in-frame clones and leaves out a portion. The table lists 250,000 to 300,000 clones, 80% to 95% of them singletons. Sequencing was performed on PBMCs. The receptors come from a girl aged 2-10 years in good health and CMV-seronegative. CDR3s include the opening cysteine and the closing phenylalanine or tryptophan. Fields, in order: V gene, CDR3 length, D gene, clone size, J gene, CDR3 DNA, CDR3 protein. A D gene is named only where the DNA matches it firmly. Rows give clone size only sometimes, using once, few, many, or a class for an expanded clone.

v_call: TRBV6-5
cdr3_length: 14
d_call: .
clone_size: .
j_call: TRBJ2-5
cdr3_nt: TGTGCCAGCAGTTCTTGGACAGACAGAGAGACCCAGTACTTC
cdr3_aa: CASSSWTDRETQYF

v_call: TRBV27
cdr3_length: 14
d_call: TRBD1
clone_size: once
j_call: TRBJ2-1
cdr3_nt: TGTGCCAGCAGGAAGGGACAGGTCTACAATGAGCAGTTCTTC
cdr3_aa: CASRKGQVYNEQFF

v_call: TRBV19
cdr3_length: 13
d_call: TRBD1
clone_size: .
j_call: TRBJ1-1
cdr3_nt: TGTGCCAGTAGTATATACCAGGGGGCTGAAGCTTTCTTT
cdr3_aa: CASSIYQGAEAFF

v_call: TRBV6-1
cdr3_length: 14
d_call: .
clone_size: .
j_call: TRBJ1-2
cdr3_nt: TGTGCCAGCAGTGGAGAGGGAGGCATCTATGGCTACACCTTC
cdr3_aa: CASSGEGGIYGYTF

v_call: TRBV6-1
cdr3_length: 17
d_call: .
clone_size: once
j_call: TRBJ1-5
cdr3_nt: TGTGCCAGCAGTGACCCCGGGACACCTGCCTACAATCAGCCCCAGCATTTT
cdr3_aa: CASSDPGTPAYNQPQHF

v_call: TRBV4-2
cdr3_length: 12
d_call: .
clone_size: .
j_call: TRBJ2-7
cdr3_nt: TGTGCCAGCAGCTATCAGGGCTACGAGCAGTACTTC
cdr3_aa: CASSYQGYEQYF

v_call: TRBV27
cdr3_length: 14
d_call: TRBD2
clone_size: .
j_call: TRBJ2-1
cdr3_nt: TGTGCCAGCAGGTTAGCGGGGGGTCGGGATGAGCAGTTCTTC
cdr3_aa: CASRLAGGRDEQFF

v_call: TRBV4-1
cdr3_length: 16
d_call: TRBD2
clone_size: .
j_call: TRBJ2-3
cdr3_nt: TGCGCCAGCAGCCAAGAAGGAGCGGGAGGATTAGATACGCAGTATTTT
cdr3_aa: CASSQEGAGGLDTQYF

v_call: TRBV30
cdr3_length: 12
d_call: .
clone_size: .
j_call: TRBJ1-2
cdr3_nt: TGTGCCTGGGCGGGAGGAGATCGAGGCTACACCTTC
cdr3_aa: CAWAGGDRGYTF

v_call: TRBV5-4
cdr3_length: 16
d_call: TRBD2
clone_size: .
j_call: TRBJ2-5
cdr3_nt: TGTGCCAGCAGCGGGGCGACTAGCGGATTACAAGAGACCCAGTACTTC
cdr3_aa: CASSGATSGLQETQYF

v_call: TRBV4-1
cdr3_length: 15
d_call: .
clone_size: .
j_call: TRBJ2-7
cdr3_nt: TGCGCCAGCAGCCAAACGGCAGGGCTGTCCTACGAGCAGTACTTC
cdr3_aa: CASSQTAGLSYEQYF

v_call: TRBV19
cdr3_length: 13
d_call: .
clone_size: .
j_call: TRBJ2-5
cdr3_nt: TGTGCCAGCGGAAACAGGGATAGGCAGACCCAGTACTTC
cdr3_aa: CASGNRDRQTQYF

v_call: TRBV5-1
cdr3_length: 16
d_call: .
clone_size: .
j_call: TRBJ2-1
cdr3_nt: TGCGCCAGCAGCTTGGTTCCCAGCGGAGGGGACAATGAGCAGTTCTTC
cdr3_aa: CASSLVPSGGDNEQFF

v_call: TRBV5-1
cdr3_length: 16
d_call: TRBD1
clone_size: .
j_call: TRBJ1-4
cdr3_nt: TGCGCCAGCAGCTTCGGGACAGGGGGCTTACGTGAAAAACTGTTTTTT
cdr3_aa: CASSFGTGGLREKLFF

v_call: TRBV5-4
cdr3_length: 14
d_call: .
clone_size: .
j_call: TRBJ1-1
cdr3_nt: TGTGCCAGCAGCTTGGCGTACATGAACACTGAAGCTTTCTTT
cdr3_aa: CASSLAYMNTEAFF

v_call: TRBV28
cdr3_length: 14
d_call: TRBD1
clone_size: once
j_call: TRBJ1-2
cdr3_nt: TGTGCCAGCAGTCCCAGGACAGGTACAGGGGGCTACACCTTC
cdr3_aa: CASSPRTGTGGYTF

v_call: TRBV4-2
cdr3_length: 12
d_call: .
clone_size: .
j_call: TRBJ2-1
cdr3_nt: TGTGCCAGCAGCCAACCACAGCGGGAGCAGTTCTTC
cdr3_aa: CASSQPQREQFF